Listed below are T cell receptor beta chains from one sample, sequenced in a study of blood T cell repertoires in COVID-19. The protocol was immunoSEQ multiplex PCR, while the TCRdb copy is restricted to in-frame clones and leaves out a portion. Of about 190,000 clones listed, 70% to 85% are singletons. Sequenced input: PBMCs or T cells enriched from blood (not recorded which). Every receptor here comes from a woman aged 25 to 39 who had recovered from COVID-19. The CDR3 runs from the conserved cysteine through the conserved F or W. D genes are given only for firm matches. Where a row states a size, it is once, few, many or the class of an expanded clone; other rows omit it.

V,size,J,D,CDR3,DNA
TRBV4-1,NA,TRBJ2-7,TRBD1,CASSQETGAGEQYF,TGCGCCAGCAGCCAAGAGACAGGGGCGGGTGAGCAGTACTTC
TRBV6-5,few,TRBJ1-6,TRBD1,CASNRDRVRNSPLHF,TGTGCCAGTAACCGGGACAGGGTTCGGAATTCACCCCTCCACTTT
TRBV28,NA,TRBJ1-2,TRBD1,CASSDDRGQVVGYTF,TGTGCCAGCAGTGACGACAGGGGGCAGGTGGTGGGCTACACCTTC
TRBV9,NA,TRBJ2-2,NA,CASSVMPLGAAGGTGELFF,TGTGCCAGCAGCGTAATGCCGCTCGGAGCGGCTGGCGGCACCGGGGAGCTGTTTTTT
TRBV14,NA,TRBJ1-2,NA,CASSRGPTPSYGYTF,TGTGCCAGCAGCCGAGGGCCGACCCCCTCCTATGGCTACACCTTC
TRBV27,NA,TRBJ2-7,TRBD2,CASSSTRTSFGYF,TGTGCCAGCAGTTCGACCAGGACTAGCTTCGGTTACTTC
TRBV7-9,once,TRBJ1-1,TRBD1,CASSFPQGLVSGFFEAFF,TGTGCCAGCAGCTTTCCACAGGGGTTGGTTTCAGGATTTTTTGAAGCTTTCTTT
TRBV5-1,NA,TRBJ1-1,NA,CASSLQINTEAFF,TGCGCCAGCAGCTTGCAAATTAACACTGAAGCTTTCTTT
TRBV7-9,NA,TRBJ1-1,NA,CASSPALVREGNTEAFF,TGTGCCAGCAGCCCCGCCCTGGTACGGGAGGGGAACACTGAAGCTTTCTTT
TRBV3-1/TRBV3-2,NA,TRBJ1-1,NA,CASSQEGGALNTEAFF,TGTGCCAGCAGCCAAGAGGGGGGGGCCCTGAACACTGAAGCTTTCTTT
TRBV5-4,NA,TRBJ1-1,NA,CASSSEEGTEAFF,TGTGCCAGCAGCTCTGAGGAGGGCACTGAAGCTTTCTTT
TRBV5-6,NA,TRBJ2-1,NA,CASRDAQGSYNEQFF,TGTGCCAGCAGGGACGCCCAGGGATCCTACAATGAGCAGTTCTTC
TRBV2,NA,TRBJ1-2,TRBD1,CASSWTGINGYTF,TGTGCCAGCAGTTGGACAGGGATCAATGGCTACACCTTC
TRBV27,NA,TRBJ1-4,NA,CASSFSPGSNEKLFF,TGTGCCAGCAGTTTTTCCCCTGGGAGTAATGAAAAACTGTTTTTT
TRBV28,NA,TRBJ1-3,NA,CASSLEMGGNTIYF,TGTGCCAGCAGTTTAGAGATGGGCGGAAACACCATATATTTT
TRBV3-1/TRBV3-2,NA,TRBJ2-2,NA,CASSPAGTLMSGELFF,TGTGCCAGCAGCCCGGCCGGGACATTGATGTCCGGGGAGCTGTTTTTT
TRBV6-2/TRBV6-3,NA,TRBJ2-2,NA,CASSPITGILSTGELFF,TGTGCCAGCAGCCCAATTACAGGGATCCTCAGCACCGGGGAGCTGTTTTTT
TRBV28,NA,TRBJ1-1,NA,CASSLGRGGQAFF,TGTGCCAGCAGTTTGGGCAGGGGAGGGCAAGCTTTCTTT
TRBV25-1,few,TRBJ1-1,NA,CASSESLTFF,TGTGCCAGCAGTGAATCACTGACTTTCTTT
TRBV27,NA,TRBJ2-7,TRBD2,CASSPASGEIIYEQYF,TGTGCCAGCAGCCCCGCTAGCGGGGAGATAATCTACGAGCAGTACTTC
TRBV5-5,NA,TRBJ2-1,NA,CASSRSGVLYNEQFF,TGTGCCAGCAGCCGCTCGGGGGTTCTTTACAATGAGCAGTTCTTC
TRBV28,NA,TRBJ1-1,NA,CASGSGERYTEAFF,TGTGCCAGCGGATCAGGGGAGCGGTATACTGAAGCTTTCTTT
TRBV12-3/TRBV12-4,NA,TRBJ2-1,NA,CATRTSDNEQFF,TGTGCCACCCGAACGTCGGACAATGAGCAGTTCTTC
TRBV7-2,NA,TRBJ1-5,TRBD1,CASSFGQDRNQPQHF,TGTGCCAGCAGCTTCGGACAGGACCGCAATCAGCCCCAGCATTTT